This record concerns one TCR beta chain sequence. Its target is unknown. This sample was taken from a study of T cells after posttransplantation cyclophosphamide. Notes on the study in general: Later blood repertoires were often dominated by clones from the donor CD8+ memory compartment. Recipient CMV seropositivity and CMV reactivation strongly tracked TRB clonality. Blood and skin or GI T cell repertoires showed limited TRB overlap.

The CDR3 runs to 12 residues. The germline V and J ends were trimmed by 3 bases and 3 bases, with 6 bases remaining between them. Germline V lookup: CDR1 ENHRY, CDR2 SYGVKD. Peripheral blood was collected from the related graft donor on the marrow donation day. Data came from immunoSEQ multiplex PCR; TCRdb stores just in-frame clones and leaves some out. There are under 4,000 clones in the sample; about 61% occur only once, and 26% lies in the top ten. The receptor's source is a woman aged 25 to 39 in good health and a related stem cell transplant donor. The sequenced sample was memory CD8+ T cells sorted from blood. The chain joins TRBV10-3 to TRBJ2-7; D is possibly TRBD1 (5 bases). The CDR3 region is CAISEDSYEQYF. CDR3 DNA sequence: TGTGCCATCAGTGAAGACAGCTACGAGCAGTACTTC.